The sequence of this T cell receptor (beta chain) was determined in a study of cytomegalovirus exposure and HLA in healthy donors. The study's findings and limits: Researchers reported that a few CMV-associated chains were confirmed in vitro as CMV antigen-specific.

This clone showed up just a few times. The target antigen is unknown. This CDR3 region has 16 residues. CDR1 is SGHNT and CDR2 is YENEEA in the germline V gene. The J segment lost 0 bases and the V segment lost 5 bases, leaving 1 base of the junction unmatched. PCR primers comprised 60 Vbeta and 13 Jbeta primers. Measured with immunoSEQ multiplex PCR; TCRdb has only the in-frame clones, and not every one. The sample holds approximately 170,000 clones, around 86% seen once. The chain couples TRBV11-3 to TRBJ2-2; 12 bases map to TRBD2. The sequenced material came from PBMCs. This TCR derives from a male donor in good health and CMV-seronegative. The CDR3 DNA reads as TGTGCCAGCAGCCGACTAGCGGGGGCGAACACCGGGGAGCTGTTTTTT. Translation gives CASSRLAGANTGELFF.